This entry concerns a single T cell receptor (beta chain). The sample belongs to a study of control samples from healthy donors and cancer patients. Clones were sequenced by immunoSEQ multiplex PCR, and TCRdb holds only the in-frame ones, with some missing. The table shows 50,000 to 55,000 clones, with roughly 94% occurring only once. Germline CDR1 reads MDHEN; CDR2 reads SYDVKM. The J segment lost 3 bases and the V segment lost 4 bases, leaving 9 bases of the junction unmatched. The CDR3 has 16 residues. Sequencing used blood. The J gene is TRBJ1-5, the V gene TRBV28, with 7 positions matching TRBD1. The source is a man aged 30-40 years in good health. This CDR3 is CASSWDRFLDNQPQHF. CDR3 in DNA: TGTGCCAGCAGTTGGGACAGATTTTTAGACAATCAGCCCCAGCATTTT.